Described below is a single T cell receptor beta chain sequence and its context. CDR3 length: 13 residues. Germline V gene data show CDR1 as MDHEN and CDR2 as SYDVKM. V was shortened by 6 bases and J by 8 bases, with 16 bases between the two germline ends. The entry originates in a study of blood T cell repertoires in COVID-19. The assay was immunoSEQ multiplex PCR, and TCRdb's table has in-frame clones only and misses some. In the table there are about 170,000 clones, around 84% of which are singletons. The chain uses TRBV28 and TRBJ1-1; D unclear. The sequenced sample consisted of peripheral blood. The TCR comes from a woman in her 70s with COVID-19, enrolled during active disease. CDR3 DNA sequence: TGTGCCAGCAGAGCATCTAGCGCGGGGGAAGCTTTCTTT. Its protein is CASRASSAGEAFF. The full variable domain, completed using reference TRBV28 and TRBJ1-1, is DVKVTQSSRYLVKRTGEKVFLECVQDMDHENMFWYRQDPGLGLRLIYFSYDVKMKEKGDIPEGYSVSREKKERFSLILESASTNQTSMYLCASRASSAGEAFFGQGTRLTVV.